This passage covers 10 T cell receptor beta chains from one sample sequenced in a study of OX40 agonist ivuxolimab in advanced cancers. Libraries were prepared by immunoSEQ multiplex PCR; TCRdb keeps only in-frame clonotypes and omits some of them. Of tens of thousands of clones in the sample, roughly 84% are singletons; the top ten hold about 17%. The sequencing here drew on CD4+ or CD8+ T cells sorted from blood, taken in a trial of the OX40 agonist ivuxolimab. The receptor set was obtained from an adult with an advanced solid tumor such as melanoma, head and neck, liver or kidney cancer.

The chain couples TRBV5-6 to TRBJ2-5; tentative D call: TRBD1 (5 bases). The J call may be wrong; the DNA end is better matched by TRBJ2-7. The CDR3 consists of 13 residues. Germline CDR1 SGHDT, CDR2 YYEEEE. The CDR3, as DNA: TGTGCCAGCAGGCAGGGATCCGCCTACGAGCAGTACTTC. It yields the protein CASRQGSAYEQYF.

The chain's CDR3 is CASSIWVSGANVLTF. CDR3 in DNA: TGCGCCAGCAGTATTTGGGTCTCTGGGGCCAACGTCCTGACTTTC. This chain joins TRBV5-1 and TRBJ2-6; D is ambiguous. Germline CDR1 reads SGHRS; CDR2 reads YFSETQ. V was clipped by 5 bases and J by 0 bases, with 9 bases between them. The CDR3 length is 15 residues. The whole variable domain, remainder taken from reference TRBV5-1 and TRBJ2-6, is KAGVTQTPRYLIKTRGQQVTLSCSPISGHRSVSWYQQTPGQGLQFLFEYFSETQRNKGNFPGRFSGRQFSNSRSEMNVSTLELGDSALYLCASSIWVSGANVLTFGAGSRLTVL.

The chain is built from TRBV19 and TRBJ1-1; 9 nucleotides line up with TRBD1. The CDR3 contains 17 residues. Germline CDR1 LNHDA, CDR2 SQIVND (reference sequence). V lost 9 bases and J lost 2; bases outside the gene matches: 16. CDR3 sequence (DNA): TGTGCCAGCCGAAAAAACAGGGGGCGGGGGTTTAACACTGAAGCTTTCTTT. Translation: CASRKNRGRGFNTEAFF.

This rearrangement joins TRBV5-6 to TRBJ2-4, with TRBD1 as a possible D gene (6 bases). The CDR3 spans 13 residues. CDR1 is SGHDT and CDR2 is YYEEEE in the germline V gene. V was trimmed by 2 bases and J by 7 bases, leaving 10 bases between them. In nucleotides, the CDR3 is TGTGCCAGCAGCTTACGGGACATGAACATTCAGTACTTC. Translated: CASSLRDMNIQYF.

This chain's CDR3 is CASSGTGGAGPDTQYF. CDR3 bases: TGCGCCAGCAGCGGTACCGGGGGCGCAGGTCCAGATACGCAGTATTTT. V gene TRBV5-1 combines with J gene TRBJ2-3; D possibly matches TRBD1 or TRBD2 (6 bases each). CDR3 size: 16 residues. Germline CDR1 is SGHRS and CDR2 is YFSETQ. Trimming shortened V by 4 bases and J by 4 bases, and 19 bases separated the two germline ends. The variable domain in full, completed from reference TRBV5-1 and TRBJ2-3, reads KAGVTQTPRYLIKTRGQQVTLSCSPISGHRSVSWYQQTPGQGLQFLFEYFSETQRNKGNFPGRFSGRQFSNSRSEMNVSTLELGDSALYLCASSGTGGAGPDTQYFGPGTRLTVL.

V and J are TRBV11-2 and TRBJ1-5; D perhaps matches TRBD1 (5 bases). With 0 bases removed from V and 3 bases from J, the gap between germline ends came to 9 bases. There are 15 residues in the CDR3. Germline V CDR1 and CDR2: SGHAT, FQNNGV. CDR3 DNA sequence: TGTGCCAGCAGCTTAGATTCGACAGCCAATCAGCCCCAGCATTTT. This gives the protein CASSLDSTANQPQHF.

The rearrangement joins TRBV10-3 to TRBJ1-5; unclear D gene. The CDR3 loop spans 14 amino acids. Trimming stripped 7 bases from V and 0 bases from J, with 10 bases between. Germline values: CDR1 ENHRY, CDR2 SYGVKD. The CDR3 DNA follows: TGTGCCATCAATCCTACAGATAGCAATCAGCCCCAGCATTTT. Its protein product is CAINPTDSNQPQHF.

V usage is TRBV4-1 and J usage is TRBJ1-6; 7 bases fit TRBD1. The junction had 3 bases not matched to a gene; V was cut back by 0 bases and J by 7 bases. Germline V gene lookup returns CDR1 MGHRA and CDR2 YSYEKL. The CDR3 has 15 amino acids. The CDR3 nucleotides are TGCGCCAGCAGCCAAGAGTCAGGGGGAAATTCACCCCTCCACTTT. It encodes CASSQESGGNSPLHF.

V and J are TRBV18 and TRBJ1-5; no definite D call. The CDR3 has 14 amino acids. Germline V gene lookup returns CDR1 KGHSH and CDR2 LQKENI. Trimming cost V 5 bases and J 4 bases, with 12 bases left between them. CDR3 amino acids: CASSGVADNQPQHF. The CDR3 nucleotides read TGTGCCAGCTCAGGAGTGGCAGATAATCAGCCCCAGCATTTT. Full variable domain (outside the CDR3, taken from reference TRBV18 and TRBJ1-5): NAGVMQNPRHLVRRRGQEARLRCSPMKGHSHVYWYRQLPEEGLKFMVYLQKENIIDESGMPKERFSAEFPKEGPSILRIQQVVRGDSAAYFCASSGVADNQPQHFGDGTRLSIL.

V is TRBV10-3 and J is TRBJ2-2, with D perhaps TRBD2 (7 bases). Trimming took 2 bases from V and 3 from J, leaving 16 bases between them. This CDR3 contains 17 residues. CDR1 is ENHRY and CDR2 is SYGVKD in the germline V gene. This CDR3 is CAISEPGAGAHTGELFF. DNA of the CDR3: TGTGCCATCAGTGAGCCGGGGGCGGGAGCACACACCGGGGAGCTGTTTTTT.